The TCR beta chain described here comes from a study of blood T cell repertoires in COVID-19. On the study more broadly: The United States, Italy and Spain supplied acute and convalescent COVID-19 samples. PBMCs, B-cell-depleted T cells, or T cells provided the cDNA or gDNA that made up the material.

Original processing methods: Reference gene primer amplification gave estimated nucleated cell counts. The protocol was immunoSEQ multiplex PCR, while the TCRdb copy is restricted to in-frame clones and leaves out a portion. The V and J calls and clone size were taken over from that table, and D and trimming were inferred from the DNA. The table shows some 530,000 clones, with 80% to 90% occurring only once. This CDR3 has 13 residues. From germline, CDR1 is MNHEY and CDR2 SVGEGT. Trimming shortened V by 4 bases and J by 4 bases, and 10 bases separated the two germline ends. The receptor's source is a human donor in a cohort sampled during active COVID-19. This chain uses TRBV6-2 or TRBV6-3 with TRBJ1-1, with TRBD1 as a possible D gene (6 bases). Sequenced sample: peripheral blood. The CDR3 DNA sequence: TGTGCCAGCAGTTTTTCAGGGGTCACTGAAGCTTTCTTT. Amino acids: CASSFSGVTEAFF.